The T cell receptor (beta chain) described here comes from a study of blood T cell repertoires in COVID-19. Study-wide background: Acute-phase and convalescent COVID-19 samples originated in the United States, Italy and Spain. T cells, B-cell-depleted T cells, or PBMCs provided the cDNA or gDNA that served as material.

Authors' methods: Quantification of nucleated cells was approximated via reference gene primer amplification. Clones were sequenced by immunoSEQ multiplex PCR, and TCRdb holds only the in-frame ones, with some missing. V and J calls and clone size are as listed in that table; D and trimming were resolved from the DNA. The table shows over 350,000 clones, with about 89% occurring only once. This CDR3 is built from 13 residues. CDR1 is DFQATT, CDR2 SNEGSKA, per germline (reference sequence). V was pared by 3 bases and J by 3 bases, with 1 base of the junction left unmatched. The source is a woman aged 25 to 39 with acute or convalescent COVID-19. V usage is TRBV20-1 and J usage is TRBJ1-2; TRBD1 agrees at 10 bases. Material: peripheral blood. The DNA for the CDR3 is TGCAGTGCTAGTGGACAGGGGGACTATGGCTACACCTTC. Its protein is CSASGQGDYGYTF.